A selection of T cell receptor beta chains follows, all from one sample in a study of monozygotic twins with inflammatory bowel disease. No DNA is given; TCRdb re-called the 5' RACE reads and lists each CDR3 protein once. This repertoire includes about 160,000 distinct CDR3 sequences. The specimen sequenced was blood. These receptors came from a human donor with ulcerative colitis or Crohn's disease, or a healthy co-twin of an affected twin (not recorded which). Each CDR3 is given with its conserved first and last residue.

>TRBV27|TRBJ2-1
CASSLLAGGVGEQFF
>TRBV7-9|TRBJ1-1
CASSSSGIRTEAFF
>TRBV30|TRBJ2-7
CAWSPGPFGHDEQYF
>TRBV7-9|TRBJ2-1
CASSLDRAPLGEQFF
>TRBV2|TRBJ1-5
CASGNQGLNNQPQHF
>TRBV7-2|TRBJ2-2
CASSTQGGTGELFF
>TRBV10-3|TRBJ1-5
CAISGGVTGGGNQPQHF
>TRBV5-1|TRBJ2-7
CASSLSAIRDGEQYF
>TRBV5-4|TRBJ2-7
CASSPRDSYEQYF
>TRBV20-1|TRBJ2-7
CSARGQGAYEQYF
>TRBV20-1|TRBJ1-5
CSASNGRPQHF